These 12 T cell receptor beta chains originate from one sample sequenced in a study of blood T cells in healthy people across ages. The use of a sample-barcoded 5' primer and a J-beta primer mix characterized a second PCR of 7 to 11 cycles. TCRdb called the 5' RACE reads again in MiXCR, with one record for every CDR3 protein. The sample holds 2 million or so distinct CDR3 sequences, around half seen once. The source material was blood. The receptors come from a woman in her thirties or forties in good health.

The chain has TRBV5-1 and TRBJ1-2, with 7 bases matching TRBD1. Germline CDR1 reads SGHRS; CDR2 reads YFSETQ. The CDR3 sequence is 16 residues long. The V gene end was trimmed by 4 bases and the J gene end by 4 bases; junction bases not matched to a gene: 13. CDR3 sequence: CASSPWGTTGSYGYTF. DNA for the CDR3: TGCGCCAGCAGCCCTTGGGGGACGACAGGGAGCTATGGCTACACCTTC.

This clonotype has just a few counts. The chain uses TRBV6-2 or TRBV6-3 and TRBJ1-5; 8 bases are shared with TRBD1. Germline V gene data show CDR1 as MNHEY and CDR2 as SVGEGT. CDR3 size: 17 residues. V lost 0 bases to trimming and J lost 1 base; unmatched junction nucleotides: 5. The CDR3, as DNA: TGTGCCAGCAGTTACTCGGCAGGGGGCCCGAGCAATCAGCCCCAGCATTTT. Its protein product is CASSYSAGGPSNQPQHF.

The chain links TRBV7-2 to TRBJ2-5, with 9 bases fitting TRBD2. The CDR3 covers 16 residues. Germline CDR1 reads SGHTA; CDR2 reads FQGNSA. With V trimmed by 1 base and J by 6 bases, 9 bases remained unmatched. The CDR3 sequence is CASSLGGGAMRQTQYF. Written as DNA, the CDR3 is TGTGCCAGCAGCTTAGGCGGGGGGGCCATGCGGCAGACCCAGTACTTC.

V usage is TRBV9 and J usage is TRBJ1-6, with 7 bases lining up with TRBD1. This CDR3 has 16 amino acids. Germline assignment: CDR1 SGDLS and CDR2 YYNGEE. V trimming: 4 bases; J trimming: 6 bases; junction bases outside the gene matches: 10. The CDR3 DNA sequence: TGTGCCAGCAGCCCCCCTTTGACAGGGAGTAATTCACCCCTCCACTTT. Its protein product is CASSPPLTGSNSPLHF.

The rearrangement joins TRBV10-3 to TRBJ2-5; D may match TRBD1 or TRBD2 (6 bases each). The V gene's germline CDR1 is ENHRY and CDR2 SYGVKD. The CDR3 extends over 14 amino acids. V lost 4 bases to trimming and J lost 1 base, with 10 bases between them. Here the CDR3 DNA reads TGTGCCATCAGTGTAGGGGGACTCCAAGAGACCCAGTACTTC. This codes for CAISVGGLQETQYF.

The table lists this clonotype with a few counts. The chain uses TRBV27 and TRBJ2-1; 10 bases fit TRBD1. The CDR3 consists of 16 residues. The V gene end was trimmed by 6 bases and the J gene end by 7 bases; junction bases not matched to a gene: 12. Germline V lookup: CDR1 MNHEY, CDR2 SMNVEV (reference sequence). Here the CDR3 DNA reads TGTGCCAGCAGCTGGCGGGGACAGGGGTTTTTTAATGAGCAGTTCTTC. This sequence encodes CASSWRGQGFFNEQFF.

CDR3 in amino acids: CSARPTGGSYGYTF. CDR3 bases: TGCAGTGCTAGACCGACAGGGGGGAGCTATGGCTACACCTTC. V usage is TRBV20-1 and J usage is TRBJ1-2; 9 positions match TRBD1. Trimming took 2 bases from V and 4 from J; bases not matched to a gene: 5. Germline values: CDR1 DFQATT, CDR2 SNEGSKA (reference sequence). The CDR3 loop spans 14 amino acids.

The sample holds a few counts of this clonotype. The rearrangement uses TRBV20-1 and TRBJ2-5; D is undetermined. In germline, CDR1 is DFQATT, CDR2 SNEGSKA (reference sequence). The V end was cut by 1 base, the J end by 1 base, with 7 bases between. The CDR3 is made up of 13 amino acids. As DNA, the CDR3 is TGCAGTGCTAGAGGGGAAGCCCAAGAGACCCAGTACTTC. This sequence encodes CSARGEAQETQYF.

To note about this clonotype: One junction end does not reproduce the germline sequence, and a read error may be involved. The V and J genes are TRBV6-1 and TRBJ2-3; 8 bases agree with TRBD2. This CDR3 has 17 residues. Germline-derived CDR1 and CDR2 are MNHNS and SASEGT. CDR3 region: CACSQTGTRSPTDTQYF. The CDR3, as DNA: TGTGCCTGCAGTCAAACCGGGACTAGAAGCCCCACAGATACGCAGTATTTT.

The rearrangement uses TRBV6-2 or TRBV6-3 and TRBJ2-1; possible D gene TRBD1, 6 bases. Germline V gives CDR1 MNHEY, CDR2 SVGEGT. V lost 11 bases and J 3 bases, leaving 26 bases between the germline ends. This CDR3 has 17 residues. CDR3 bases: TGTGCCTCAACACAGGGCATAGGACGTTTTGGCTACAATGAGCAGTTCTTC. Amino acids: CASTQGIGRFGYNEQFF.

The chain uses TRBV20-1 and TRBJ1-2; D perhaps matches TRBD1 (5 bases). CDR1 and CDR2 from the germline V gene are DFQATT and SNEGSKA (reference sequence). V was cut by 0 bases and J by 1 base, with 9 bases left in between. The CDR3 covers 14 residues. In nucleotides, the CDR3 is TGCAGTGCTAGAGATCGGGGCCTTAACTATGGCTACACCTTC. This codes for CSARDRGLNYGYTF.

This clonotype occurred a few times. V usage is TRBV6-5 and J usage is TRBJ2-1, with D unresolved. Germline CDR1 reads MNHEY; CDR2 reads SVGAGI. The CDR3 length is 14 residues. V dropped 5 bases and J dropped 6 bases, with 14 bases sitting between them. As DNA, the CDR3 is TGTGCCAGCAGTCCCTTAAGTCCCCCCAATGAGCAGTTCTTC. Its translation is CASSPLSPPNEQFF.